This T cell receptor (beta chain) was found in a study of blood T cell repertoires in COVID-19. Only in-frame clones appear in the TCRdb table, and some are missing; sequencing was by immunoSEQ multiplex PCR. The data contain about 64,000 clones, 88% of them singletons. The germline V gene has CDR1 LGHDT and CDR2 YNNKEL (reference sequence). Trimming removed 3 bases from V and 9 bases from J, with 12 bases in between. The CDR3 length is 13 residues. The specimen sequenced was peripheral blood. This rearrangement joins TRBV3-1 (or the pseudogene TRBV3-2) to TRBJ2-1, with D maybe TRBD2 (6 bases). The TCR comes from an older woman with COVID-19, enrolled during active disease. CDR3 loop: CASSHQERVEQFF. Here the CDR3 DNA reads TGTGCCAGCAGCCACCAGGAGCGGGTTGAGCAGTTCTTC.